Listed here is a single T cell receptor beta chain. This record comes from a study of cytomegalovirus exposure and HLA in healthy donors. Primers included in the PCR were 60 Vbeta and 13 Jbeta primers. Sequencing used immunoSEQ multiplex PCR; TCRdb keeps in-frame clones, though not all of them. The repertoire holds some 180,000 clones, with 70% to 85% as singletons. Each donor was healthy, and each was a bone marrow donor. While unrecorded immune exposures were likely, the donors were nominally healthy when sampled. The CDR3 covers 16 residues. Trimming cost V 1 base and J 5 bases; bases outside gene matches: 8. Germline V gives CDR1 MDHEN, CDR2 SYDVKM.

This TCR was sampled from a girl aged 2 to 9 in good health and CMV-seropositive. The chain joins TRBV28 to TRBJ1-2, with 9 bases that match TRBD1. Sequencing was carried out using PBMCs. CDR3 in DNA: TGTGCCAGCAGTTTATACCGGGACAGGGTGGGGTATGGCTACACCTTC. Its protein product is CASSLYRDRVGYGYTF.